These T cell receptor beta chains were read from a single sample in a study of Graves' ophthalmopathy and Graves' hyperthyroidism. TCRdb called the multiplex PCR reads again in MiXCR, with one record for every CDR3 protein. Of about 700,000 distinct CDR3 sequences in the sample, roughly two fifths were seen once. Specimen: peripheral blood. All receptors derive from an adult man with Graves' ophthalmopathy. Each CDR3 is given with its conserved first and last residue. Each record gives: CDR3 length, D gene, V gene, CDR3 protein. A D gene is named only where the DNA matches it firmly.

15 | - | TRBV20-1 | CSARDSGTYEETQYF
12 | - | TRBV2 | CASRARGTEAFF
12 | - | TRBV25-1 | CASSDDDYGYTF
14 | TRBD1 | TRBV19 | CASSRTGGGQPQHF
14 | - | TRBV9 | CASSVAGGQETQYF
12 | - | TRBV29-1 | CSVDRSYEKLFF
13 | - | TRBV7-3 | CASSPTRNTEAFF
15 | TRBD2 | TRBV9 | CASSVSPGGFREQYF
14 | - | TRBV29-1 | CSVVHPSTNEKLFF
13 | - | TRBV2 | CASSSPGGDTQYF
16 | - | TRBV6-5 | CASSYLASSGANVLTF
16 | TRBD2 | TRBV5-5 | CASSQVPSGSLETQYF
13 | - | TRBV20-1 | CSATGGGTGELFF
17 | - | TRBV20-1 | CSATKETPGHNSYEQYF
14 | - | TRBV29-1 | CSVSINERPGELFF
15 | - | TRBV19 | CASSDSGSQKETQYF
15 | - | TRBV19 | CASGRRTGPQETQYF
15 | - | TRBV25-1 | CASSFRRGNKSPLHF
16 | - | TRBV24-1 | CATSDLPPANTGELFF
14 | - | TRBV29-1 | CSVEGRGKSYEQYF
12 | - | TRBV10-3 | CAMRYNTGELFF
17 | TRBD2 | TRBV25-1 | CASSLAGLASGANVLTF
14 | - | TRBV29-1 | CSVDIGTAGNTIYF
15 | - | TRBV10-3 | CASTRRDSGNEKLFF
21 | TRBD1 | TRBV11-1 | CASSLSDRGPRDDVGNYGYTF
13 | - | TRBV11-2 | CASSQRMNTEAFF
14 | - | TRBV11-2 | CASSRALPGNTIYF
16 | TRBD1 | TRBV7-9 | CASSRRGTGAQETQYF
14 | - | TRBV25-1 | CASSGPSGAETQYF
19 | TRBD2 | TRBV29-1 | CSVVQSGTSGISSSYEQYF
13 | - | TRBV19 | CASSISENTEAFF